The rows below give T cell receptor beta chains drawn from one sample of a study of blood T cell repertoires in COVID-19. Assay used: immunoSEQ multiplex PCR; TCRdb lists only in-frame clones, some missing. Of 110,000 to 150,000 clones in the sample, 80% to 90% are singletons; the top ten hold 1.5% to 2%. Sequenced sample: peripheral blood. All receptors derive from a woman between 50 and 59 years old with acute or convalescent COVID-19. Both conserved end residues are trimmed from each CDR3. The order of the fields is clone size, V gene, CDR3 length, J gene, CDR3 protein. Size is stated for part of the rows, as once, few or many counts, or as a class when the clone is expanded.

size: once
V: TRBV19
length: 15
J: TRBJ1-5
CDR3: ASSPGDRYKVGQPQH

size: NA
V: TRBV18
length: 15
J: TRBJ1-1
CDR3: ASSPGFGTGPNTEAF

size: few
V: TRBV7-9
length: 14
J: TRBJ2-7
CDR3: ASSPRAGSTTYEQY

size: once
V: TRBV5-4
length: 12
J: TRBJ1-4
CDR3: ASSGPATNEKLF

size: NA
V: TRBV19
length: 11
J: TRBJ2-7
CDR3: ASSISEGAEQY

size: NA
V: TRBV9
length: 20
J: TRBJ1-6
CDR3: ASSVGPQWGGGLHSYNSPLH

size: once
V: TRBV3-1/TRBV3-2
length: 10
J: TRBJ1-5
CDR3: ASSQSDQPQH

size: NA
V: TRBV12-3/TRBV12-4
length: 11
J: TRBJ1-2
CDR3: ASRGGRGDGYT

size: NA
V: TRBV7-9
length: 12
J: TRBJ1-1
CDR3: ASSFMWRNTEAF

size: NA
V: TRBV12-3/TRBV12-4
length: 9
J: TRBJ1-1
CDR3: ASSADRQAF

size: NA
V: TRBV12-3/TRBV12-4
length: 11
J: TRBJ1-1
CDR3: ASREGQGAEAF

size: NA
V: TRBV6-6
length: 10
J: TRBJ2-7
CDR3: ASEDGPYEQY

size: NA
V: TRBV30
length: 9
J: TRBJ1-5
CDR3: AWSPVQPQH

size: once
V: TRBV5-5
length: 13
J: TRBJ2-5
CDR3: ASSAVQGGGETQY

size: NA
V: TRBV5-1
length: 12
J: TRBJ1-2
CDR3: ASSQRTGNYGYT

size: NA
V: TRBV29-1
length: 11
J: TRBJ2-4
CDR3: SVGETTKNIQY

size: few
V: TRBV5-6
length: 10
J: TRBJ1-1
CDR3: ASSFINTEAF

size: NA
V: TRBV7-2
length: 13
J: TRBJ2-3
CDR3: ASSSRGGGTDTQY

size: NA
V: TRBV24-1
length: 12
J: TRBJ1-2
CDR3: ATSDLNRNYGYT

size: NA
V: TRBV28
length: 13
J: TRBJ1-5
CDR3: ASSLSGGINQPQH

size: NA
V: TRBV19
length: 14
J: TRBJ1-6
CDR3: ASSIDARQYNSPLH

size: once
V: TRBV19
length: 12
J: TRBJ1-1
CDR3: ASSIGGGPSEAF

size: NA
V: TRBV5-4
length: 15
J: TRBJ1-3
CDR3: ASSLALQGFSGNTIY

size: few
V: TRBV5-1
length: 11
J: TRBJ2-1
CDR3: ASSLELYNEQF

size: NA
V: TRBV20-1
length: 9
J: TRBJ2-5
CDR3: SAPGGETQY

size: NA
V: TRBV7-8
length: 12
J: TRBJ1-5
CDR3: ASSPRDSDGPQH

size: NA
V: TRBV28
length: 13
J: TRBJ1-6
CDR3: ASSEGQGNNSPLH

size: NA
V: TRBV7-3
length: 11
J: TRBJ2-7
CDR3: ASSMDRRNEQY